This note documents a single T cell receptor beta chain sequence. Its target is unknown. Naive CD8 cells lacked CD45RO, underwent positive selection for CCR7 and left out terminally differentiated effector memory CD45RA+ cells. Donors were healthy HIV-negative adults without recently reported acute infections or vaccinations. Source study methods: ImmunoSEQ gave junction-only sequences without quality scores, so filtering differed. Clones were sequenced by immunoSEQ multiplex PCR, and TCRdb holds only the in-frame ones, with some missing. The V and J calls and the clone size are those of that table, but D and trimming were determined from the DNA. The data hold around 2,000,000 clones, with 93% observed a single time. The data derive from a study of shared clonotypes between healthy human individuals. Study-wide findings and caveats: Investigators expected sequencing depth to affect clonotype sharing among donors.

The CDR3 totals 14 residues. The germline gives CDR1 SGHVS, CDR2 FQNEAQ. V shed 1 base and J 4 bases; nucleotides not matched to a gene: 3. The specimen sequenced was naive CD8+ T cells from PBMCs. The rearrangement uses TRBV7-8 and TRBJ2-7, with 8 nucleotides matching TRBD1. This receptor was identified in a man in his late teens or twenties in good health. Some clones in this sample may be carry-over from other donors' samples. The DNA for the CDR3 is TGTGCCAGCAGCTTAGGGACAGGGAAATACGAGCAGTACTTC. Amino acids: CASSLGTGKYEQYF.